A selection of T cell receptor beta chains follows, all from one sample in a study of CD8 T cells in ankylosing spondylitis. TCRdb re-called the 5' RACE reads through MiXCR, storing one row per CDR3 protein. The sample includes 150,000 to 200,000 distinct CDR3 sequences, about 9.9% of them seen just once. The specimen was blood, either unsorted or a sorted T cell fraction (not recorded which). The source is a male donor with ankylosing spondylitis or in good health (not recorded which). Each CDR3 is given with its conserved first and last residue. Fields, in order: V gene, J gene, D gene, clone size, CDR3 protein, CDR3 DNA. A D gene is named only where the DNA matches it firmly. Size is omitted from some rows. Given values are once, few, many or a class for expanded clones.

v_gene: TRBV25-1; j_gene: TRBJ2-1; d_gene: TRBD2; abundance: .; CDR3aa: CASRGLAGYNEQFF; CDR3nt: TGTGCCAGCAGGGGACTAGCGGGGTACAATGAGCAGTTCTTC
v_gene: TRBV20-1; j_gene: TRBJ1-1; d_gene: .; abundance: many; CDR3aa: CSQWRGTEAFF; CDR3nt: TGCAGCCAATGGCGGGGCACTGAAGCTTTCTTT
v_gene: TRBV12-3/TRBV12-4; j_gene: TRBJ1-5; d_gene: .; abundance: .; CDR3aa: CANSPTLGLNDQPQHF; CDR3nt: TGTGCCAACAGTCCCACCTTGGGACTCAACGATCAGCCCCAGCATTTT
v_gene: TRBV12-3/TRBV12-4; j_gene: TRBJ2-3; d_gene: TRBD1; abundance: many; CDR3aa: CASSLDQGDQYF; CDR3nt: TGTGCCAGCAGTTTAGATCAGGGGGATCAGTATTTT
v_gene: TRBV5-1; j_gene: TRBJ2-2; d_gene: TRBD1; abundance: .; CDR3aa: CASRSTGGNTGELFF; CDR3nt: TGCGCCAGCAGATCAACAGGGGGGAACACCGGGGAGCTGTTTTTT
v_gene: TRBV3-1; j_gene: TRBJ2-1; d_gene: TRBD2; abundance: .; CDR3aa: CASTISGRGGEQFF; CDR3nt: TGTGCCAGCACCATTAGCGGGAGGGGAGGGGAGCAGTTCTTC
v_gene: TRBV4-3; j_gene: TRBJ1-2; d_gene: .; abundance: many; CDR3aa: CASSQDANSLTANYGYTF; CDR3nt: TGCGCCAGCAGCCAAGATGCCAACAGCCTGACTGCTAACTATGGCTACACCTTC
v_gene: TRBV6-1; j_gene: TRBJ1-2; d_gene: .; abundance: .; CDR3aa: CVSSEADTYGYTF; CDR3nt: TGTGTCAGCAGTGAAGCGGACACCTATGGCTACACCTTC
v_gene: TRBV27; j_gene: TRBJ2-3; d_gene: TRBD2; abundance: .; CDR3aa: CASRDGTSGREGSTATQYF; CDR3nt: TGTGCCAGCAGGGACGGGACTAGCGGGAGAGAAGGAAGCACAGCTACGCAGTATTTT
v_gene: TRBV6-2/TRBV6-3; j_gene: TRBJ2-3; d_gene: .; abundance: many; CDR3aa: CASRLTSPGTDTQYF; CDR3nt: TGTGCCAGCAGATTAACTTCCCCGGGGACAGATACGCAGTATTTT
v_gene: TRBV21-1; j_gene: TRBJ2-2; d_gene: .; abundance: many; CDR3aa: CASKGSGELFF; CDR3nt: TGTGCCAGCAAAGGGTCCGGGGAGCTGTTTTTT